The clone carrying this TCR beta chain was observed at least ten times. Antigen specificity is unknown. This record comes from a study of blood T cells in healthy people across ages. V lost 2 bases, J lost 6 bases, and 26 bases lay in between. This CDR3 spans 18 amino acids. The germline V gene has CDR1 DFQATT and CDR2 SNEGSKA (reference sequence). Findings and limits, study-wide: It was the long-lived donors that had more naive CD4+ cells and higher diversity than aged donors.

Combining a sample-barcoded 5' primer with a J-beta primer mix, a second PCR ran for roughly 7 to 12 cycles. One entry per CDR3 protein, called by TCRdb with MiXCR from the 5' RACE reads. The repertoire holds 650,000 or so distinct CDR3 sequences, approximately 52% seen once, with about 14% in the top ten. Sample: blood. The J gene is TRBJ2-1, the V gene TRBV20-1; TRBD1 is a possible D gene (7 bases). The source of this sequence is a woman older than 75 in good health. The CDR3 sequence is CSARRQGGAVNALNEQFF. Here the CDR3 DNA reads TGCAGTGCTAGACGACAGGGAGGAGCAGTCAATGCTCTCAATGAGCAGTTCTTC.